The 11 T cell receptor beta chains listed next were all sequenced from one sample in a study of regulatory T cells in long-lasting Graves disease. Through Arm-PCR of CDR3 regions and iRepertoire HTBI primers, TCR beta libraries were built. A single record per CDR3 protein comes from TCRdb applying MiXCR to the multiplex PCR reads. Of a few hundred thousand distinct CDR3 sequences in the sample, under 20% were seen once. Described time point: newly diagnosed GD, antithyroid drugs for less than 3 months. The authors made the TCR library using RNA they extracted from PBMCs. The sample was also linked to a second study, of T cells in Graves' hyperthyroidism and ophthalmopathy.

The sequences come from peripheral blood mononuclear cells (PBMCs), collected at new diagnosis, from a patient treated with antithyroid drugs. Source of these receptors: a woman younger than 45 with Graves disease.

This clonotype was picked up many times. The V gene is TRBV20-1, the J gene TRBJ1-1, with D possibly TRBD1 on 5 matching bases. Per germline, CDR1 DFQATT and CDR2 SNEGSKA (reference sequence). V gave up 5 bases and J gave up 0 bases, with 10 bases separating them. This CDR3 is built from 13 residues. Here the CDR3 DNA reads TGCAGTGCTCCGTACAGGATGAACACTGAAGCTTTCTTT. This translates into CSAPYRMNTEAFF.

This clonotype has just a few counts. The chain is built from TRBV7-9 and TRBJ1-1; D may be TRBD1 (5 bases). The CDR3 runs 12 residues. The V gene's germline CDR1 is SEHNR and CDR2 FQNEAQ (reference sequence). Deletions cut 5 bases from V and 5 bases from J, with 9 bases between. CDR3 in amino acids: CASSPTVTEAFF. CDR3 nucleotides: TGTGCCAGCAGCCCGACAGTGACTGAAGCTTTCTTT.

This clonotype was counted a few times. This chain joins TRBV6-1 and TRBJ2-2; unclear D gene. The CDR3 consists of 13 residues. CDR1 is MNHNS and CDR2 is SASEGT in the germline V gene. Trimming cost V 0 bases and J 5 bases, with 4 bases left between them. CDR3 residues: CASSEALTGELFF. For the CDR3, the DNA is TGTGCCAGCAGTGAAGCGCTTACCGGGGAGCTGTTTTTT.

The sample holds many counts of this clonotype. V usage is TRBV7-9 and J usage is TRBJ2-3; D may be TRBD1 (5 bases). CDR1 and CDR2 from the germline V gene are SEHNR and FQNEAQ (reference sequence). V shed 2 bases and J shed 4 bases, with 10 bases lying between them. The CDR3 totals 14 residues. The chain's CDR3 is CASSLRGGADTQYF. CDR3 nucleotide sequence: TGTGCCAGCAGCTTAAGGGGTGGCGCAGATACGCAGTATTTT.

On this clonotype itself: A single base separates this from a much larger clone, so it may be a read error. V is TRBV10-3 and J is TRBJ1-1; TRBD1 might be the D (5 bases). Germline V CDR1 and CDR2: ENHRY, SYGVKD. The CDR3 spans 14 residues. With 6 bases removed from V and 5 bases from J, the gap between germline ends came to 16 bases. The CDR3 spells CAISVMSRDTEAFF. The DNA of the CDR3 is TGTGCCATCAGCGTTATGAGCAGGGATACTGAAGCTTTCTTT.

The rearrangement joins TRBV19 to TRBJ1-2; weak D call: TRBD1 (6 bases). The V gene's germline CDR1 is LNHDA and CDR2 SQIVND (reference sequence). V was shortened by 5 bases and J by 6 bases, with 13 bases between the two germline ends. The CDR3 contains 13 residues. The CDR3 DNA reads TGTGCCAGTAGTTGGCGGGGGCAGCATGGCTACACCTTC. Translated: CASSWRGQHGYTF.

As for this clonotype: A clone one base away is much larger, so this may be a read error. The rearrangement joins TRBV6-1 to TRBJ2-5; D could derive from TRBD1 or TRBD2 (6 bases each). This CDR3 has 14 amino acids. The V gene's germline CDR1 is MNHNS and CDR2 SASEGT. CDR3 residues: CASSFGGPQETRYF. In DNA form, the CDR3 reads TGTGCCAGCAGCTTCGGGGGCCCACAAGAGACCCGGTACTTC.

This clonotype was counted many times. The genes are TRBV3-1 and TRBJ2-7; D ambiguous. Trimming cost V 1 base and J 1 base, with 5 bases left between them. Germline CDR1 is LGHDT and CDR2 is YNNKEL (reference sequence). CDR3 length: 13 amino acids. CDR3 sequence (DNA): TGTGCCAGCAGCCAAGCCGAGTCCTACGAGCAGTACTTC. Protein product: CASSQAESYEQYF.

In its sample, this clonotype was seen many times. V and J are TRBV7-9 and TRBJ2-3; 10 nucleotides line up with TRBD1. V shed 7 bases, J shed 3 bases, and the junction held 4 bases outside the gene matches. Germline V lookup: CDR1 SEHNR, CDR2 FQNEAQ (reference sequence). The CDR3 runs to 14 residues. CDR3 sequence: CASNWDRGTDTQYF. In DNA, the CDR3 is TGTGCCAGCAATTGGGACAGGGGTACAGATACGCAGTATTTT.

The V and J genes are TRBV29-1 and TRBJ1-3; D gene uncertain. Germline V gene lookup returns CDR1 SQVTM and CDR2 ANQGSEA. V was pared by 0 bases and J by 0 bases, with 6 bases between. This CDR3 comprises 14 residues. The CDR3: CSVEDRSSGNTIYF. CDR3 in DNA: TGCAGCGTTGAAGATAGGAGCTCTGGAAACACCATATATTTT.

The rearrangement links TRBV6-1 to TRBJ2-2; no reliable D call. The CDR3 has 14 amino acids. The V end lost 1 base, the J end lost 3 bases, and 6 bases lay between the germline ends. The germline V gene encodes CDR1 MNHNS and CDR2 SASEGT. CDR3 in amino acids: CASSEVRDTGELFF. The DNA of the CDR3 is TGTGCCAGCAGTGAAGTTCGCGACACCGGGGAGCTGTTTTTT.